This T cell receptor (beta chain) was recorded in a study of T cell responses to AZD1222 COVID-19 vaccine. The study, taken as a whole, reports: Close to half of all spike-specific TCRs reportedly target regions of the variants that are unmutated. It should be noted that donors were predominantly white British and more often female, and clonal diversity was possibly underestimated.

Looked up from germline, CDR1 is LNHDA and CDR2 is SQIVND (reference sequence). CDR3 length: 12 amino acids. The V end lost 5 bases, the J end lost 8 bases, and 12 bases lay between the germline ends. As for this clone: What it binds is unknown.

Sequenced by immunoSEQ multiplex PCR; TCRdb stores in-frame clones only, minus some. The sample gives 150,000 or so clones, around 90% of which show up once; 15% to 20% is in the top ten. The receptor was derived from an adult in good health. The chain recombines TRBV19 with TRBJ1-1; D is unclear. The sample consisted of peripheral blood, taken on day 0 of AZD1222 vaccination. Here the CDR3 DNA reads TGTGCCAGTAGTCCCGGGTGGGGAGAAGCTTTCTTT. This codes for CASSPGWGEAFF.